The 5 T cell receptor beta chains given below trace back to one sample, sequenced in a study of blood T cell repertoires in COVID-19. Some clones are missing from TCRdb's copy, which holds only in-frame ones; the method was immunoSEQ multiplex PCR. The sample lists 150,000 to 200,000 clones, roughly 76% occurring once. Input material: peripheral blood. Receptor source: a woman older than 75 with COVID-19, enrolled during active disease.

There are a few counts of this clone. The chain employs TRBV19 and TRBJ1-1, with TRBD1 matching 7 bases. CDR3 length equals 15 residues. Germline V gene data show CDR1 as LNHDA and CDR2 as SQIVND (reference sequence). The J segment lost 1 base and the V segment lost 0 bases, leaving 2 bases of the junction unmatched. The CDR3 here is CASSIEAGGNTEAFF. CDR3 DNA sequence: TGTGCCAGTAGTATAGAGGCAGGGGGGAACACTGAAGCTTTCTTT.

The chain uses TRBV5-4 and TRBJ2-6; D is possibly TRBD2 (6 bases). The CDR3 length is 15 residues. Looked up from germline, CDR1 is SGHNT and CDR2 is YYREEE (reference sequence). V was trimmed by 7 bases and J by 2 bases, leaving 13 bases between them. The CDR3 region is CASGPWGAGANVLTF. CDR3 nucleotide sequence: TGTGCCAGCGGTCCGTGGGGGGCTGGGGCCAACGTCCTGACTTTC.

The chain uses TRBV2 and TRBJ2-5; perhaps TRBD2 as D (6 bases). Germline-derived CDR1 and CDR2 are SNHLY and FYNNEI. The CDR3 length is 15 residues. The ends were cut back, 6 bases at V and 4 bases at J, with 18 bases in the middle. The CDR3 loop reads CASRKGRGSGETQYF. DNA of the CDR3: TGTGCCAGCAGGAAGGGTCGGGGGAGCGGAGAGACCCAGTACTTC.

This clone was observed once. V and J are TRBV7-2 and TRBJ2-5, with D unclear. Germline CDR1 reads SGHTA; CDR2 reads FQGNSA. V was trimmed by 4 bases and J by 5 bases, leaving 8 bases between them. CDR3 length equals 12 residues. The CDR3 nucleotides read TGTGCCAGCAGCTGGAACGGGGAGACCCAGTACTTC. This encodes CASSWNGETQYF.

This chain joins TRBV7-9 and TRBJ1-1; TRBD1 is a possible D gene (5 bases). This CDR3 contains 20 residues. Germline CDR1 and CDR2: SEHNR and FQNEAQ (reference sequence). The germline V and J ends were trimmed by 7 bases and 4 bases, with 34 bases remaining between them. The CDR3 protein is CASTSRQGGGRGVVATEAFF. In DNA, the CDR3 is TGTGCCAGCACCTCCCGGCAGGGAGGCGGTAGGGGCGTGGTGGCCACTGAAGCTTTCTTT.